A selection of T cell receptor beta chains follows, all from one sample in a study of tumor-infiltrating lymphocytes in oesophageal squamous cell carcinoma. TCRdb independently ran MiXCR on the PCR reads; one entry per CDR3 protein. The top ten clones hold around 25% of a sample with more than 9,500 distinct CDR3 sequences, roughly 50% of them seen once. The specimen sequenced was esophageal tumor tissue. These receptors came from a male donor with esophageal squamous cell carcinoma. The CDR3 runs from the conserved cysteine through the conserved F or W. D genes are given only for firm matches. Clone sizes are given selectively: once, few, many, or a class where the clone is expanded.

TRBV6-1,-,TRBJ1-5,-,TGTGCCAGCAGAGAAGGACTTAGCAATCAGCCCCAGCATTTT,CASREGLSNQPQHF
TRBV7-8,TRBD1,TRBJ2-1,-,TGTGCCAGCAGCTTAGGGGCAGGGGGCTCCTATGAGCAGTTCTTC,CASSLGAGGSYEQFF
TRBV27,-,TRBJ2-3,-,TGTGCCAGCAGTTTTCTAGCCGGAGGCACAGATACGCAGTATTTT,CASSFLAGGTDTQYF
TRBV5-4,TRBD2,TRBJ2-5,many,TGTGCCAGCAGCTTGGATAGACTAGCGGGACAGTACTTC,CASSLDRLAGQYF
TRBV11-2,TRBD1,TRBJ2-7,-,TGTGCCAGCAGCTCCGGGACAGGGAATTACGAGCAGTACTTC,CASSSGTGNYEQYF
TRBV7-2,-,TRBJ1-1,few,TGTGCCAGCAGCCATGGACGGGTCAACACTGAAGCTTTCTTT,CASSHGRVNTEAFF
TRBV11-2,-,TRBJ2-1,-,TGTGCCAGCACCCCCCAGGGGAGGCGCACAGATACGCAGTTCTTC,CASTPQGRRTDTQFF
TRBV12-3/TRBV12-4,TRBD1,TRBJ1-1,-,TGTGCCAGCAGTTTTTTAGAGGGGGCGGCTGAAGCTTTCTTT,CASSFLEGAAEAFF
TRBV5-3,-,TRBJ1-2,-,TGTGCCAGCAGCTTGGAAAGGGGGGACGGCTACACCTTC,CASSLERGDGYTF
TRBV7-2,TRBD1,TRBJ2-7,-,TGTGCCAGCAGCTTCCGGGACAGGGGGATCAACGAGCAGTACTTC,CASSFRDRGINEQYF
TRBV7-2,-,TRBJ2-1,few,TGTGCCAGCAGCTTACATACCGGGACAAATGAGCAGTTCTTC,CASSLHTGTNEQFF
TRBV7-6,-,TRBJ2-1,large,TGTGCCAGCAGCTTTTTAACGGGAGACTCCTACAATGAGCAGTTCTTC,CASSFLTGDSYNEQFF
TRBV12-3/TRBV12-4,-,TRBJ1-2,once,TGTGCCAGCACCACCGAGACAGCAAGAGGCTACACCTTC,CASTTETARGYTF
TRBV15,TRBD2,TRBJ2-7,few,TGTGCCACCGGTCGCGGACTAGCGGGACAACAGTACTTC,CATGRGLAGQQYF
TRBV7-8,-,TRBJ2-3,-,TGTGCCAGCAGCTTCCTTGGAGGGGGTGGCACAGATACGCAGTATTTT,CASSFLGGGGTDTQYF
TRBV11-2,-,TRBJ2-1,-,TGTGCCAGCAGCTTCGGTATAAATGAGCAGTTCTTC,CASSFGINEQFF
TRBV6-1,TRBD1,TRBJ2-3,-,TGTGCCAGCAGCCACGGGACAGGCACAGATACGCAGTATTTT,CASSHGTGTDTQYF
TRBV28,-,TRBJ2-1,-,TGTGCCAGCAGTTTCCTAGGTCCCTCCTACAATGAGCAGTTCTTC,CASSFLGPSYNEQFF
TRBV11-2,TRBD1,TRBJ1-1,many,TGTGCCAGCAGCTCCCAGGGGGCCGGCACTGAAGCTTTCTTT,CASSSQGAGTEAFF
TRBV5-5,TRBD1,TRBJ2-3,-,TGTGCCAGCAGCTTTCAGGGGGCCGCAGATACGCAGTATTTT,CASSFQGAADTQYF